This T cell receptor beta chain was identified during a study of blood T cell repertoires in COVID-19. Study at large: Samples came from the United States, Italy and Spain, spanning acute and convalescent COVID-19.

The length of the CDR3 is 16 residues. J lost 6 bases, V lost 8 bases, and 10 bases had no gene match. Germline CDR1 is LNHDA and CDR2 is SQIVND (reference sequence). Clones were sequenced by immunoSEQ multiplex PCR, and TCRdb holds only the in-frame ones, with some missing. Here the sample spans under 100,000 clones, around 87% being singletons. This chain connects TRBV19 to TRBJ1-6, with 10 bases fitting TRBD1. Sequenced input: peripheral blood. The sequence derives from a human donor in a cohort sampled during active COVID-19. Here the CDR3 DNA reads TGTGCCAGTTCCCCGGGGACAGGGGTGACTAATTCACCCCTCCACTTT. This translates into CASSPGTGVTNSPLHF.